This T cell receptor beta chain was retrieved from a study of blood T cell repertoires in COVID-19. Participants had their cohort set by participant-reported clinical history. In the source study's methods: Using reference gene primer amplification, nucleated cell counts were estimated. Profiled with immunoSEQ multiplex PCR; TCRdb holds only in-frame clones, not every one. The V and J calls and clone size were taken over from that table, and D and trimming were inferred from the DNA. The table records approximately 250,000 clones, around 90% of them present only once. The J segment lost 5 bases and the V segment lost 4 bases, leaving 4 bases of the junction unmatched. Germline-derived CDR1 and CDR2 are LGHDT and YNNKEL (reference sequence). The CDR3 covers 15 residues.

The sequence was obtained from a woman in her 30s who had recovered from COVID-19. Sequenced input: PBMCs or T cells enriched from blood (not recorded which). The chain combines TRBV3-1 (or the pseudogene TRBV3-2) with TRBJ2-2, with 10 bases aligning to TRBD2. CDR3 nucleotides: TGTGCCAGCAGCCCTAGCGGGAGTCGAACCGGGGAGCTGTTTTTT. This translates into CASSPSGSRTGELFF.